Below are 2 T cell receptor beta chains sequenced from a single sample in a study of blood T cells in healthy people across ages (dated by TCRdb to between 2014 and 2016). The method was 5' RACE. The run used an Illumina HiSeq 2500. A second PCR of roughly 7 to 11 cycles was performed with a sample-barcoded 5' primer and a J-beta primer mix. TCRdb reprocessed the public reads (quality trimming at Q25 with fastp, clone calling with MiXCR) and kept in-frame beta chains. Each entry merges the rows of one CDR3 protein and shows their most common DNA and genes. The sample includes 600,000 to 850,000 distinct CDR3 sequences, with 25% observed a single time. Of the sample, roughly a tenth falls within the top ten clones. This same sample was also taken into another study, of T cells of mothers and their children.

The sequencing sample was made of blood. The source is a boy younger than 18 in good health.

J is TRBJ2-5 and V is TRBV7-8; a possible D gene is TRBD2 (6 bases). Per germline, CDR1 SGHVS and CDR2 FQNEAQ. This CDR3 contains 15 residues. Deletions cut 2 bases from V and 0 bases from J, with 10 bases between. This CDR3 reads CASSLQAGHQETQYF. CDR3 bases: TGTGCCAGCAGCTTACAAGCGGGCCACCAAGAGACCCAGTACTTC.

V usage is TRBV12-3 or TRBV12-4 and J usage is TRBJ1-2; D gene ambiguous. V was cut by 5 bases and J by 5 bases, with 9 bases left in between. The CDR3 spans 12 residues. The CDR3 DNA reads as TGTGCCAGCAGTGGGCTTTGGTATGGCTACACCTTC. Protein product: CASSGLWYGYTF.